The clone carrying this T cell receptor beta chain was recorded a few times. The CDR3 has 16 residues. PCR involved 60 Vbeta and 13 Jbeta primers. Libraries were prepared by immunoSEQ multiplex PCR; TCRdb keeps only in-frame clonotypes and omits some of them. This sample has about 160,000 clones, with more than 65% found just once. This specimen belongs to a study of cytomegalovirus exposure and HLA in healthy donors. Sequenced: PBMCs. The chain has TRBV21-1 and TRBJ2-7; TRBD1 was called by the table and not checked on the DNA. TRBV21-1 is assigned pseudogene status. The TCR comes from a man aged 25 to 45 in good health and CMV-seronegative. Written as DNA, the CDR3 is TGTGCCAGCAGCAGAGTCCCGGGACAGGGGGTGTACGAGCAGTACTTC. It specifies CASSRVPGQGVYEQYF.